Listed below are T cell receptor beta chains from one sample, sequenced in a study of T-cell memory formation after mild COVID-19. TCRdb fed the 5' RACE reads into MiXCR, producing one record per CDR3 protein. The table includes under 550,000 distinct CDR3 sequences, 18% detected once. The sample was PBMCs or a T cell subset sorted from them (not recorded which). The receptors stem from an adult woman who had mild COVID-19 (a few samples of this study predate the infection). Cell type and time point are not known. The CDR3 runs from the conserved cysteine through the conserved F or W. A D gene is named only where the DNA matches it firmly. Clone size is stated in some rows and not others, as once, few, many or a class when expanded.

>-|TRBJ2-7|-|16|TRBV28
TGTGCCAGCAGTCCCCCAATTGGGGCGGAGATCTACGAGCAGTACTTC
CASSPPIGAEIYEQYF
>-|TRBJ2-5|TRBD1|15|TRBV20-1
TGCAGTGCTAGAGAGACAGGGCTAGGATCGGAGACCCAGTACTTC
CSARETGLGSETQYF
>-|TRBJ1-2|-|12|TRBV24-1
TGTGCCACCAGTGATTTAAGGGTTGGCTACACCTTC
CATSDLRVGYTF
>few|TRBJ2-7|TRBD1|15|TRBV30
TGTGCCTGGAGTCGCCCCGGGACAGGAGGCCACGAGCAGTACTTC
CAWSRPGTGGHEQYF
>many|TRBJ2-7|-|13|TRBV5-1
TGCGCCAGCAGCTTGGAACAGGGAAGGAGGCAGTACTTC
CASSLEQGRRQYF
>few|TRBJ1-5|-|14|TRBV18
TGTGCCAGCTCACCGCAGAGAAGCAATCAGCCCCAGCATTTT
CASSPQRSNQPQHF
>-|TRBJ2-1|-|16|TRBV20-1
TGCAGTGCTAGTTCGGGAGCGGCAAGCTCCTACAATGAGCAGTTCTTC
CSASSGAASSYNEQFF
>few|TRBJ2-7|TRBD1|13|TRBV14
TGTGCCAGCAGTCAATTCGACAGGGGGGAGCAGTACTTC
CASSQFDRGEQYF
>-|TRBJ2-1|-|13|TRBV29-1
TGCAGCGTTGGGAGCGGGCGATACAATGAGCAGTTCTTC
CSVGSGRYNEQFF
>-|TRBJ2-7|-|15|TRBV20-1
TGCAGTGCTAGCGGGGTACCCCCTTATGGATACGAGCAGTACTTC
CSASGVPPYGYEQYF
>few|TRBJ2-7|-|16|TRBV7-9
TGTGCCAGCAGCCTCGTGGGAGGGGGCCAGCCCAACGAGCAGTACTTC
CASSLVGGGQPNEQYF
>few|TRBJ2-1|TRBD2|16|TRBV3-1
TGTGCCAGCAGCCAAGTTGGTAGCGGGGGGCCCAATGAGCAGTTCTTC
CASSQVGSGGPNEQFF
>-|TRBJ1-5|TRBD1|14|TRBV29-1
TGCAGCGTATCTACCGGGACAGGGAATCAGCCCCAGCATTTT
CSVSTGTGNQPQHF
>-|TRBJ2-1|-|13|TRBV7-2
TGTGCCAGCAGCTTAGGTGGGGGGATTGAGCAGTTCTTC
CASSLGGGIEQFF
>few|TRBJ2-1|TRBD2|15|TRBV5-1
TGCGCCAGCAGCTCGGGGGGGACTAGCGGGAGTAACCAGTTCTTC
CASSSGGTSGSNQFF
>-|TRBJ2-1|TRBD2|17|TRBV11-2
TGTGCCAGCAGCTTAGAGGCCCGGACTAGCGGGAGGGATGAGCAGTTCTTC
CASSLEARTSGRDEQFF
>-|TRBJ2-2|-|17|TRBV9
TGTGCCAGCAGCTTACGTATAGAGACAGGCAACACCGGGGAGCTGTTTTTT
CASSLRIETGNTGELFF
>-|TRBJ1-6|TRBD1|14|TRBV6-5
TGTGCCAGCAGCCCAGGGGGGGTCTGGTCACCCCTCCACTTT
CASSPGGVWSPLHF
>-|TRBJ1-4|TRBD1|15|TRBV4-1
TGCGCCAGCAGCCTTGCGGGACAGGGTTTTGGAAAACTGTTTTTT
CASSLAGQGFGKLFF
>few|TRBJ2-7|TRBD2|16|TRBV6-6
TGTGCCAGCCTTGGATCGGGACTAGCGAGGGGCTACGAGCAGTACTTC
CASLGSGLARGYEQYF
>few|TRBJ2-7|-|13|TRBV6-1
TGTGCCAGCGGAGAGTCGGTGGGATACGAGCAGTACTTC
CASGESVGYEQYF
>many|TRBJ2-1|TRBD1|15|TRBV6-5
TGTGCCAGCAGTTTCGGACAGGGGACCTACAATGAGCAGTTCTTC
CASSFGQGTYNEQFF
>-|TRBJ2-1|-|13|TRBV18
TGTGCCAGCTCACCGGCTGCTAGTGATGAGCAGTTCTTC
CASSPAASDEQFF
>few|TRBJ2-7|TRBD1|15|TRBV5-5
TGTGCCAGCAGCTTGGCCAGGGGGCTGAACTACGAGCAGTACTTC
CASSLARGLNYEQYF
>few|TRBJ1-6|TRBD1|15|TRBV5-1
TGCGCCAGCAGTCCTCTAGGGACAGGGGACAGTCCCCTCCACTTT
CASSPLGTGDSPLHF
>-|TRBJ1-1|-|14|TRBV6-2/TRBV6-3
TGTGCCAGCAGTTCCAACGACAGAGTGATAGAAGCTTTCTTT
CASSSNDRVIEAFF
>few|TRBJ2-7|TRBD2|14|TRBV5-1
TGCGCCAGCAGCTTATATGCGGGGGGGCTCGGATGGGACTTC
CASSLYAGGLGWDF
>many|TRBJ2-3|-|15|TRBV12-3/TRBV12-4
TGTGCCAGCAGCCCTAAGAGCAGGAAGGGAGATACGCAGTATTTT
CASSPKSRKGDTQYF
>-|TRBJ2-1|TRBD2|11|TRBV20-1
TGCAGTGCCGGGACTAGCTATGAGCAGTTCTTC
CSAGTSYEQFF
>few|TRBJ2-1|-|14|TRBV14
TGTGCCAGCAGCCTCAACAGGGCCTACAATGAGCAGTTCTTC
CASSLNRAYNEQFF
>-|TRBJ2-1|-|12|TRBV18
TGTGCCAGCTCGTCTACATCCAATGAGCAGTTCTTC
CASSSTSNEQFF
>few|TRBJ2-7|TRBD1|15|TRBV9
TGTGCCAGCAGCGTAGCCCCCGGGACAGACTACGAGCAGTACTTC
CASSVAPGTDYEQYF
>few|TRBJ2-5|-|16|TRBV7-9
TGTGCCAGCAGCCTCGGTGGGGGAACGAATTCGGAGACCCAGTACTTC
CASSLGGGTNSETQYF
>many|TRBJ1-4|-|15|TRBV7-9
TGTGCCAGCAGCTTAGAAAGCGGCGGTAATGAAAAACTGTTTTTT
CASSLESGGNEKLFF
>-|TRBJ1-5|-|16|TRBV20-1
TGCAGTGCTAGAGTCGCCCAGACCGGCGGCAATCAGCCCCAGCATTTT
CSARVAQTGGNQPQHF
>-|TRBJ2-1|TRBD2|14|TRBV29-1
TGCACCCGAGAGGGACTAGCGCCTAAAAATGAGCAGTTCTTC
CTREGLAPKNEQFF